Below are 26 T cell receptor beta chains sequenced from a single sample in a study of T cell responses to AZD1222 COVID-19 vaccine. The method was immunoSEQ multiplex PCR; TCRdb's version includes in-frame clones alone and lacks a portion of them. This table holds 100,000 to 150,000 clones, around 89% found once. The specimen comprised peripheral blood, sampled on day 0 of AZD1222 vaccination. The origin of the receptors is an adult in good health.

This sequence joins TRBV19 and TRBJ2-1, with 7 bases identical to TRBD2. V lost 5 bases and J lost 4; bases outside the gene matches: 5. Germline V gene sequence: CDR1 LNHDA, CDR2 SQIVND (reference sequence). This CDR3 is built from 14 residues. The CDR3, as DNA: TGTGCCAGTAGTTGGGGGGGGACGTACAATGAGCAGTTCTTC. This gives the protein CASSWGGTYNEQFF.

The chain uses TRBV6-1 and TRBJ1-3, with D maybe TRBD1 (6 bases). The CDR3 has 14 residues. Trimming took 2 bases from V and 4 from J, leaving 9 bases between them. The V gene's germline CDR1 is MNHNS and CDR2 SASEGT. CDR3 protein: CASSETGRGNTIYF. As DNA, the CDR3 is TGTGCCAGCAGTGAAACAGGGAGAGGAAACACCATATATTTT.

The CDR3 here is CASSSPSGGQGYTGELFF. CDR3 sequence (DNA): TGTGCCAGCAGTTCCCCGTCGGGTGGACAGGGATACACCGGGGAGCTGTTTTTT. The rearrangement links TRBV28 to TRBJ2-2, with 8 bases matching TRBD1. The germline V gene has CDR1 MDHEN and CDR2 SYDVKM. With 4 bases clipped from V and 3 bases from J, the junction kept 13 bases outside the gene matches. The CDR3 extends over 18 amino acids.

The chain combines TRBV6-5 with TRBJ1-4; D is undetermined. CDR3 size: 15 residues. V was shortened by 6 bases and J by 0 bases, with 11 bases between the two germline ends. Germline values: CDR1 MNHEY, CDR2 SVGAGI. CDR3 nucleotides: TGTGCCAGCAGGCTCCCCCGAACAACTAATGAAAAACTGTTTTTT. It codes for CASRLPRTTNEKLFF.

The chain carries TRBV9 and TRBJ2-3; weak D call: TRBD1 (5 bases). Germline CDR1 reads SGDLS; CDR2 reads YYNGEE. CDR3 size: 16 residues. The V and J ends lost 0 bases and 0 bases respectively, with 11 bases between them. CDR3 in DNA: TGTGCCAGCAGCGTAGGTCCCCAGGGTAGCACAGATACGCAGTATTTT. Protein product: CASSVGPQGSTDTQYF.

CDR3 sequence reads: CASSLGQGFNTEAFF. In DNA, the CDR3 is TGTGCCAGCAGTTTAGGGCAGGGTTTTAACACTGAAGCTTTCTTT. The chain joins TRBV28 to TRBJ1-1, with a possible D match to TRBD1 (5 bases). This CDR3 spans 15 amino acids. Trimming removed 2 bases from V and 2 bases from J, with 12 bases in between. The germline V gene has CDR1 MDHEN and CDR2 SYDVKM.

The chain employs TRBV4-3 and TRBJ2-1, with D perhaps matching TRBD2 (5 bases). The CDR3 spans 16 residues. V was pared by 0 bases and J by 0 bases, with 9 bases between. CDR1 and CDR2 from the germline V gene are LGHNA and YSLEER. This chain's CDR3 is CASSQDEGSSYNEQFF. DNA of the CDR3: TGCGCCAGCAGCCAAGATGAAGGGAGCTCCTACAATGAGCAGTTCTTC.

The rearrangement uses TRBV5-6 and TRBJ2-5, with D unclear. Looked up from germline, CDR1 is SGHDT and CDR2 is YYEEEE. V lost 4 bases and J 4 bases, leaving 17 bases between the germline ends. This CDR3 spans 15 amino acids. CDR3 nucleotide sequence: TGTGCCAGCAGCGTTAATCTTGGAAACGGAGAGACCCAGTACTTC. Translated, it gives CASSVNLGNGETQYF.

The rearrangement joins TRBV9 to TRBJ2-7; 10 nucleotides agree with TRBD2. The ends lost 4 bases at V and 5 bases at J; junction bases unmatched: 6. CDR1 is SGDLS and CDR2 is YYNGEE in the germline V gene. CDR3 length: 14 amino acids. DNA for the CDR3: TGTGCCAGCAGCAAAAGCGGGAGGGCAAACGAGCAGTACTTC. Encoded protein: CASSKSGRANEQYF. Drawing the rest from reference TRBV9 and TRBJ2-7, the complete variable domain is DSGVTQTPKHLITATGQRVTLRCSPRSGDLSVYWYQQSLDQGLQFLIQYYNGEERAKGNILERFSAQQFPDLHSELNLSSLELGDSALYFCASSKSGRANEQYFGPGTRLTVT.

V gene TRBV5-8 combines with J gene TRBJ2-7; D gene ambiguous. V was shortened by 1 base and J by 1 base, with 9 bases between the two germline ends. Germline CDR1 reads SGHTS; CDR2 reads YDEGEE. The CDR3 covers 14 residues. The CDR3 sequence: CASSLSFGSYEQYF. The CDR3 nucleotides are TGTGCCAGCAGCTTGAGTTTCGGATCCTACGAGCAGTACTTC.

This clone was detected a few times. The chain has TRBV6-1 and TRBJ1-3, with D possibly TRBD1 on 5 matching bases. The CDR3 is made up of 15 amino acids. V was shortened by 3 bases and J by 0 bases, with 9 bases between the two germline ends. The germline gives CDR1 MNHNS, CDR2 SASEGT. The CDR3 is CASSEGDDSGNTIYF. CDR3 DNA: TGTGCCAGCAGTGAGGGGGACGACTCTGGAAACACCATATATTTT.

The CDR3 loop reads CASSFGLAGVGYEQYF. The CDR3 DNA reads as TGCGCCAGCAGCTTCGGCCTAGCGGGAGTCGGCTACGAGCAGTACTTC. The rearrangement uses TRBV5-1 and TRBJ2-7; TRBD2 agrees at 10 bases. Per germline, CDR1 SGHRS and CDR2 YFSETQ. Trimming cost V 2 bases and J 3 bases; bases outside gene matches: 8. The CDR3 is made up of 16 amino acids.

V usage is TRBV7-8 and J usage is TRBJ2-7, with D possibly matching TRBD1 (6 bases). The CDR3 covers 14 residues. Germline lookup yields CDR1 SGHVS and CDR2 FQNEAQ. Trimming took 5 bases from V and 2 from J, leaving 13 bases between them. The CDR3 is CASSIEGVPYEQYF. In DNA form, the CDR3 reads TGTGCCAGCAGCATCGAGGGGGTACCCTACGAGCAGTACTTC.

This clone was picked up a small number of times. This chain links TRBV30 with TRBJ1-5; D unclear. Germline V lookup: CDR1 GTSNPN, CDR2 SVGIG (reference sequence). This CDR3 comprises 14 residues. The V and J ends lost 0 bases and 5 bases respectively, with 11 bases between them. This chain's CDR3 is CAWSVQNPYQPQHF. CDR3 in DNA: TGTGCCTGGAGTGTACAAAATCCGTATCAGCCCCAGCATTTT. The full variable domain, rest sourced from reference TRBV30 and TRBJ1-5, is SQTIHQWPATLVQPVGSPLSLECTVEGTSNPNLYWYRQAAGRGLQLLFYSVGIGQISSEVPQNLSASRPQDRQFILSSKKLLLSDSGFYLCAWSVQNPYQPQHFGDGTRLSIL.

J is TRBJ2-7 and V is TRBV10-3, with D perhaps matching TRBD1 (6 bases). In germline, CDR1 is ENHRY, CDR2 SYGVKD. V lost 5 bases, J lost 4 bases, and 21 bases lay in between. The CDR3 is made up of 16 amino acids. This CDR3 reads CAISIFRGVGVYEQYF. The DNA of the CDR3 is TGTGCCATCAGTATCTTCAGGGGAGTTGGGGTGTACGAGCAGTACTTC.

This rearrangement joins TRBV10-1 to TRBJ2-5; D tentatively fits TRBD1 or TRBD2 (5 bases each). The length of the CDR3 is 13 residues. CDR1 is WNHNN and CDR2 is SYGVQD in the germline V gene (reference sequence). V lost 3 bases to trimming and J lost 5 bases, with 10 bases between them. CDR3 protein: CASSDGAAETQYF. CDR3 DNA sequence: TGCGCCAGCAGTGACGGGGCAGCGGAGACCCAGTACTTC.

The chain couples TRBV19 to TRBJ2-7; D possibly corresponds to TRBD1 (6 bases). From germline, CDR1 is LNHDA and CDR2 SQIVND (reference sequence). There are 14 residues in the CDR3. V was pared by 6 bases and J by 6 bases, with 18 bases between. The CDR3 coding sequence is TGTGCCAGTAGCCCAGGGGCTAGTAGACGCGAGCAGTACTTC. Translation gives CASSPGASRREQYF.

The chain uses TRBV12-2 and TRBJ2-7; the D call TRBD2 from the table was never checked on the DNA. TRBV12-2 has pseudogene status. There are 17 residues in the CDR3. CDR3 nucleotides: TGTGCAATCCTTATGGGCCGACTAGCGGGGAAAACCTACGAGCAGTACTTC. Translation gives CAILMGRLAGKTYEQYF.

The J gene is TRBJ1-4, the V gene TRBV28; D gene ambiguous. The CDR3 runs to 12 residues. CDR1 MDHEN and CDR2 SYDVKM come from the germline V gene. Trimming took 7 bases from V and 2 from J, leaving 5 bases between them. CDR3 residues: CASKPTNEKLFF. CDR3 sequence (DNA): TGTGCCAGCAAACCGACTAATGAAAAACTGTTTTTT.

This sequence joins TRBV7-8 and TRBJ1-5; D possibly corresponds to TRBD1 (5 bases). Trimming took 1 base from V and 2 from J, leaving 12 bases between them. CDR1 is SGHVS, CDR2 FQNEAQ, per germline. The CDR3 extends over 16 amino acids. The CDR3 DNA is TGTGCCAGCAGCTTAGGGGGCAGGCGCGGCAATCAGCCCCAGCATTTT. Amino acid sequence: CASSLGGRRGNQPQHF.

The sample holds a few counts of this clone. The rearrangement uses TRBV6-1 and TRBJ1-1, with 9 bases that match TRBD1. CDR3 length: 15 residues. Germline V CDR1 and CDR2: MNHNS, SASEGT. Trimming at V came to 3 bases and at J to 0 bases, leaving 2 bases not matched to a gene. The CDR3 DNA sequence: TGTGCCAGCAGTGAGGGGACAGGGATGAACACTGAAGCTTTCTTT. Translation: CASSEGTGMNTEAFF.

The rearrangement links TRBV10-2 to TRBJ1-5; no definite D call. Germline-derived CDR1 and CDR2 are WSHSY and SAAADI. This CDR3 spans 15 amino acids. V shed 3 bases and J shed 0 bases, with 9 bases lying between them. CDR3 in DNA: TGCGCCAGCAGTGAACGCCTTATTAGCAATCAGCCCCAGCATTTT. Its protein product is CASSERLISNQPQHF.

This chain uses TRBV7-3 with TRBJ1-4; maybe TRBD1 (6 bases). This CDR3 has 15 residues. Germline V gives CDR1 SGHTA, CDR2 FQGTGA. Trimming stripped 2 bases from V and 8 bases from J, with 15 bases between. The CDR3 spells CASSLAGGVNEKLFF. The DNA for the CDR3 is TGTGCCAGCAGCTTAGCGGGGGGCGTAAACGAAAAACTGTTTTTT.

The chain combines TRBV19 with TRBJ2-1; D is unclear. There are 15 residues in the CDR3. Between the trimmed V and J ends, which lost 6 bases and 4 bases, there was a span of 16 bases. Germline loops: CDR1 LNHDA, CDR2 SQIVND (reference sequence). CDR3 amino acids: CASRERRFGYNEQFF. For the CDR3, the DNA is TGTGCCAGTAGGGAGAGAAGGTTCGGGTACAATGAGCAGTTCTTC.

In nucleotides, the CDR3 is TGTGCCAGCAGCACACCCGGACGCACCTACGAGCAGTACTTC. The encoded protein is CASSTPGRTYEQYF. The chain uses TRBV28 and TRBJ2-7; no clear D gene. The V gene lost 6 bases and the J gene lost 2 bases, with 14 bases spanning the gap. The length of the CDR3 is 14 residues. From germline, CDR1 is MDHEN and CDR2 SYDVKM. Full variable domain (remainder filled in from reference TRBV28 and TRBJ2-7): DVKVTQSSRYLVKRTGEKVFLECVQDMDHENMFWYRQDPGLGLRLIYFSYDVKMKEKGDIPEGYSVSREKKERFSLILESASTNQTSMYLCASSTPGRTYEQYFGPGTRLTVT.

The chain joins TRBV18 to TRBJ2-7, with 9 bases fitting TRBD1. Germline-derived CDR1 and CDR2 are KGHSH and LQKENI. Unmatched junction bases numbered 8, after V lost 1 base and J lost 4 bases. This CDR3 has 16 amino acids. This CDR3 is CASSPRLQGAGYEQYF. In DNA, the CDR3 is TGTGCCAGCTCACCACGTTTACAGGGGGCGGGTTACGAGCAGTACTTC. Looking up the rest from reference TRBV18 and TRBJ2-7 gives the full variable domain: NAGVMQNPRHLVRRRGQEARLRCSPMKGHSHVYWYRQLPEEGLKFMVYLQKENIIDESGMPKERFSAEFPKEGPSILRIQQVVRGDSAAYFCASSPRLQGAGYEQYFGPGTRLTVT.